Presented here are 21 T cell receptor beta chains from one specimen sequenced in a study of T cell responses to AZD1222 COVID-19 vaccine. Libraries were prepared by immunoSEQ multiplex PCR; TCRdb keeps only in-frame clonotypes and omits some of them. The sample holds about 120,000 clones, 86% seen once. Sequencing was performed on peripheral blood, taken on day 0 of AZD1222 vaccination. These receptors originate from an adult in good health.

This chain connects TRBV6-6 to TRBJ1-3, with D uncertain. This CDR3 is built from 13 residues. Germline CDR1 is MNHNY and CDR2 is SVGAGI (reference sequence). Trimming stripped 8 bases from V and 0 bases from J, with 8 bases between. Written as DNA, the CDR3 is TGTGCCAGCGGACCCTTCTCTGGAAACACCATATATTTT. Translating gives CASGPFSGNTIYF.

J is TRBJ1-3 and V is TRBV4-1; no reliable D call. This CDR3 region has 14 residues. V was cut by 2 bases and J by 4 bases, with 9 bases left in between. The germline V gene encodes CDR1 MGHRA and CDR2 YSYEKL. In nucleotides, the CDR3 is TGCGCCAGCAGCCAACCCGACTGGGGAAACACCATATATTTT. The encoded protein is CASSQPDWGNTIYF.

The chain employs TRBV9 and TRBJ2-5; TRBD2 matches 10 bases. Germline CDR1 and CDR2: SGDLS and YYNGEE. The J segment lost 5 bases and the V segment lost 4 bases, leaving 17 bases of the junction unmatched. This CDR3 spans 18 amino acids. For the CDR3, the DNA is TGTGCCAGCAGCCCTGAACTTCTCCTAGCGGGGGCCGGGGAGACCCAGTACTTC. Translated: CASSPELLLAGAGETQYF.

This rearrangement joins TRBV10-1 to TRBJ2-7; 10 bases are a match to TRBD1. Trimming cost V 6 bases and J 1 base; bases outside gene matches: 9. There are 16 residues in the CDR3. Germline CDR1 reads WNHNN; CDR2 reads SYGVQD (reference sequence). This CDR3 is CASRSPGQGTSYEQYF. For the CDR3, the DNA is TGCGCCAGCAGATCTCCGGGACAGGGGACATCCTACGAGCAGTACTTC.

A single count supports this clone. The chain carries TRBV24-1 and TRBJ1-2; no definite D call. Trimming removed 10 bases from V and 6 bases from J, with 17 bases in between. CDR3 size: 13 residues. The germline V gene has CDR1 KGHDR and CDR2 SFDVKD. The CDR3, as DNA: TGTGCCACGGCCTCTCATTGGGGTCATGGCTACACCTTC. This encodes CATASHWGHGYTF.

The genes are TRBV4-2 and TRBJ1-2; D is perhaps TRBD1 (5 bases). The germline V and J ends were trimmed by 4 bases and 10 bases, with 31 bases remaining between them. The CDR3 loop spans 18 amino acids. The germline V gene encodes CDR1 LGHNA and CDR2 YNFKEQ. This CDR3 reads CASSPTLPGTLPDVDYTF. The CDR3 DNA follows: TGTGCCAGCAGCCCGACGTTGCCCGGGACCCTCCCTGACGTTGACTACACCTTC.

The chain combines TRBV14 with TRBJ1-2; D not certain. The germline V gene encodes CDR1 SGHDN and CDR2 FVKESK. This CDR3 comprises 13 residues. The ends were cut back, 1 base at V and 3 bases at J, with 6 bases in the middle. The CDR3 DNA reads as TGTGCCAGCAGCCAAGGGGCCCACTATGGCTACACCTTC. It codes for CASSQGAHYGYTF.

This rearrangement joins TRBV5-4 to TRBJ2-3, with 11 bases that match TRBD2. Germline V CDR1 and CDR2: SGHNT, YYREEE (reference sequence). The CDR3 spans 18 residues. The J segment lost 2 bases and the V segment lost 4 bases, leaving 12 bases of the junction unmatched. The CDR3 protein is CASSKLAGVLPSTDTQYF. Here the CDR3 DNA reads TGTGCCAGCAGCAAACTAGCGGGGGTTCTCCCTTCCACAGATACGCAGTATTTT. Full variable domain (remainder filled in from reference TRBV5-4 and TRBJ2-3): ETGVTQSPTHLIKTRGQQVTLRCSSQSGHNTVSWYQQALGQGPQFIFQYYREEENGRGNFPPRFSGLQFPNYSSELNVNALELDDSALYLCASSKLAGVLPSTDTQYFGPGTRLTVL.

This rearrangement joins TRBV7-2 to TRBJ1-3, with D possibly being TRBD1 (5 bases). CDR1 is SGHTA and CDR2 is FQGNSA in the germline V gene. The CDR3 spans 16 residues. The V gene lost 1 base and the J gene lost 2 bases, with 12 bases spanning the gap. CDR3 protein: CASSLGWGRTGNTIYF. CDR3 bases: TGTGCCAGCAGCTTAGGGTGGGGCAGGACTGGAAACACCATATATTTT.

This clone was seen once. CDR3 sequence reads: CASSSSPSRASYTF. CDR3 sequence (DNA): TGTGCCAGCAGTTCCTCCCCCAGCAGGGCCAGCTACACCTTC. The chain couples TRBV6-5 to TRBJ1-2; possibly TRBD1 for D (5 bases). V was pared by 4 bases and J by 9 bases, with 18 bases between. The CDR3 totals 14 residues. Per germline, CDR1 MNHEY and CDR2 SVGAGI.

CDR3 DNA sequence: TGTGCCAGCAGCTTAGACAGAAGCAATCAGCCCCAGCATTTT. It codes for CASSLDRSNQPQHF. The gene calls are TRBV7-2 and TRBJ1-5; no reliable D call. Germline V gene lookup returns CDR1 SGHTA and CDR2 FQGNSA. The CDR3 length is 14 residues. V was clipped by 1 base and J by 1 base, with 5 bases between them.

This clone was seen more than once but under ten times. This chain joins TRBV7-8 and TRBJ1-5; no reliable D call. V was trimmed by 5 bases and J by 1 base, leaving 24 bases between them. The CDR3 runs to 19 residues. The germline V gene has CDR1 SGHVS and CDR2 FQNEAQ. The CDR3 DNA reads TGTGCCAGCAGCAAGTATCCGGGCCTCGTACCCGGAAGCAATCAGCCCCAGCATTTT. It translates to CASSKYPGLVPGSNQPQHF.

V is TRBV2 and J is TRBJ1-4, with 9 bases lining up with TRBD1. Germline assignment: CDR1 SNHLY and CDR2 FYNNEI. There are 12 residues in the CDR3. After removal of 10 bases from V and 8 bases from J, the junction contained 5 bases not matched to a gene. This chain's CDR3 is CATQGAGEKLFF. The CDR3 DNA follows: TGTGCCACACAGGGGGCAGGGGAAAAACTGTTTTTT.

The V and J genes are TRBV12-3 or TRBV12-4 and TRBJ2-1, with D hard to call. V lost 2 bases and J 0 bases, leaving 2 bases between the germline ends. CDR3 length: 13 residues. The CDR3 DNA follows: TGTGCCAGCAGTTTACACTCCTACAATGAGCAGTTCTTC. This sequence encodes CASSLHSYNEQFF.

The chain employs TRBV18 and TRBJ2-7; TRBD2 is a possible D gene (5 bases). The germline V gene encodes CDR1 KGHSH and CDR2 LQKENI. The CDR3 has 14 residues. Between the trimmed V and J ends, which lost 1 base and 4 bases, there was a span of 11 bases. CDR3 DNA: TGTGCCAGCTCACCACGTTCCGGGGAGTACGAGCAGTACTTC. Protein sequence: CASSPRSGEYEQYF.

V gene TRBV6-5 combines with J gene TRBJ2-7; 8 nucleotides line up with TRBD1. Germline CDR1 reads MNHEY; CDR2 reads SVGAGI. V shed 6 bases and J 1 base; nucleotides not matched to a gene: 5. CDR3 length: 14 amino acids. Here the CDR3 DNA reads TGTGCCAGCAGGCGACAGGGGATTTCCTACGAGCAGTACTTC. Translation gives CASRRQGISYEQYF.

The rearrangement uses TRBV5-1 and TRBJ1-1; tentatively, D is TRBD1 (6 bases). The V and J ends lost 4 bases and 2 bases respectively, with 12 bases between them. This CDR3 is 14 amino acids long. Germline lookup yields CDR1 SGHRS and CDR2 YFSETQ. The CDR3 sequence is CASSRGTSNTEAFF. The CDR3 DNA is TGCGCCAGCAGCCGGGGGACATCCAACACTGAAGCTTTCTTT.

The chain links TRBV19 to TRBJ1-1; 12 bases align to TRBD1. Losses at the gene ends were 4 bases for V and 1 base for J; bases not matched to a gene: 7. From germline, CDR1 is LNHDA and CDR2 SQIVND (reference sequence). This CDR3 spans 17 amino acids. The CDR3 nucleotides are TGTGCCAGTAGTAAGGGACAGGGGGCCTTAGGGAACACTGAAGCTTTCTTT. It encodes CASSKGQGALGNTEAFF.

In DNA, the CDR3 is TGTGCCAGCAGCTTCCGGACAGGGGACACCGGGGAGCTGTTTTTT. Translating it yields CASSFRTGDTGELFF. The chain uses TRBV11-3 and TRBJ2-2, with 9 positions matching TRBD1. CDR1 is SGHNT and CDR2 is YENEEA in the germline V gene. The CDR3 consists of 15 residues. Trimming cost V 3 bases and J 3 bases; bases outside gene matches: 2. Variable domain in full (rest from reference TRBV11-3 and TRBJ2-2): EAGVVQSPRYKIIEKKQPVAFWCNPISGHNTLYWYLQNLGQGPELLIRYENEEAVDDSQLPKDRFSAERLKGVDSTLKIQPAELGDSAVYLCASSFRTGDTGELFFGEGSRLTVL.

This chain links TRBV6-2 or TRBV6-3 with TRBJ2-7, with D unresolved. CDR1 is MNHEY and CDR2 is SVGEGT in the germline V gene. The CDR3 contains 15 residues. With 2 bases removed from V and 5 bases from J, the gap between germline ends came to 16 bases. CDR3 protein: CASSYTSDPANEQYF. CDR3 DNA: TGTGCCAGCAGTTACACCTCAGACCCCGCGAACGAGCAGTACTTC.

The rearrangement links TRBV7-2 to TRBJ2-1, with unresolved D. Trimming shortened V by 1 base and J by 5 bases, and 12 bases separated the two germline ends. CDR1 is SGHTA and CDR2 is FQGNSA in the germline V gene. This CDR3 contains 15 residues. CDR3 protein: CASSLEPRPNNEQFF. The CDR3 region has the DNA TGTGCCAGCAGCTTAGAACCTCGCCCAAACAATGAGCAGTTCTTC.